This TCR beta chain comes out of a study of control samples from healthy donors and cancer patients. CDR1 is SGHTA, CDR2 FQGNSA, per germline. This CDR3 region has 15 residues. With 4 bases clipped from V and 4 bases from J, the junction kept 7 bases outside the gene matches. Clones were sequenced by immunoSEQ multiplex PCR, and TCRdb holds only the in-frame ones, with some missing. The sample yields roughly 130,000 clones, just over 90% seen once. Sequencing used PBMCs. The sequence was obtained from a man aged 45-65 years with head and neck cancer. V and J are TRBV7-2 and TRBJ2-5; 9 nucleotides match TRBD1. This CDR3 is CASSSPGQGGETQYF. The CDR3, as DNA: TGTGCCAGCAGCTCGCCGGGACAGGGCGGAGAGACCCAGTACTTC.